This TCR beta chain originates from a study of T cell responses to AZD1222 COVID-19 vaccine (dated by TCRdb to about 2021). About the study as a whole: TCR sequencing covered 233 trial participants: some 210 given two doses of AZD1222 and 26 given two doses of MenACWY control vaccine. Trial participants were enrolled by age into subgroups of 18-55, 56-69 and 70-plus years, and around 140, 26 and 57 TCR-sequenced participants, respectively, were included in these subgroups. Overall results and qualifications from the work: After two AZD1222 doses, both the breadth and the depth of spike-specific TCRs were significantly higher than at day 0 and than in MenACWY recipients. Only six AZD1222 recipients were SARS-CoV-2 seropositive at baseline, limiting conclusions about previously exposed vaccinees. Participants were mostly white British, with more females than males. The authors suggested clonal diversity may have been underestimated. The whole spike protein was spanned by vaccine-associated CD4 TCRs, and dominant responses were seen in regions 160-218 and 743-854. In the small 56-69-year group, the increase in depth fell short of significance, most likely because of low power. Nearly half of unique spike-specific TCRs reportedly recognized epitopes outside regions mutated in the B.1.351 and B.1.1.7 variants. No day 14 peak-response samples were available, so repertoires were characterized only after the peak T cell response.

V and J are truncated by 0 bases and 0 bases respectively, leaving an intervening sequence of 5 bases. Per the germline V gene (reference sequence), LNHDA is the CDR1 and SQIVND is the CDR2. The cysteine opens and the phenylalanine closes a CDR3 of 14 amino acids. Only the CDR3 DNA stays, 42 bases, in frame from base 1. The CDR3 regions of human TCRbeta chains were analyzed by immunosequencing. Regarding the original processing steps: Repertoire TCRs were matched against a reference library of SARS-CoV-2-specific TCRs generated with the MIRA antigen-specificity platform. Breadth was defined as the fraction of unique TCRs that were SARS-CoV-2-associated, and depth was defined as the fraction of total T cells that were SARS-CoV-2-associated. Using the MIRA data, each spike-specific TCR was mapped to the spike region that the TCR reacts to and placed in a CD4 or CD8 class. Log10-transformed breadth and depth values were compared by one-way ANOVA with Sidak's multiple comparisons tests. In TCRdb, the immuneACCESS table is reduced to in-frame sequences with V and J assigned. These tables do not hold every clone; where another copy was compared, an unresolved V gene accounts for under half, and the others remain unexplained. The DNA gave D and trimming, while V, J and clone size come from that table. This sample comprises roughly 180,000 clones, 80% to 95% of them detected only once. The biggest ten clones account for approximately 1.8% of the sample.

In the paper's terms, the time point label means: about 28 days (+/-7) after the second vaccine dose. AZD1222 recipients whose second dose came at about 4 weeks and those whose second dose came at about 12 weeks were combined into one group, since spike-specific TCR depth and breadth did not differ between the two schedules. Samples from vaccinated people were obtained from the UK trials COV001 and COV002, which included a single-blind randomized controlled phase 2/3 trial of AZD1222 (ChAdOx1 nCoV-19) in healthy adults. Trial participant PBMC samples were collected at day 0 and day 28 after the second dose for TCRbeta chain sequencing. Points on this clone: No antigen is known for it. Base-call qualities are not available, and no considerably larger clone is one nucleotide away.

The material sequenced was peripheral blood, taken 28 days after the second AZD1222 dose. The TCR was taken from an adult who received the AZD1222 COVID-19 vaccine. This sequence uses TRBV19 and TRBJ1-1; too little of a D gene remains to name it. The CDR3 region reads CASSIESLNTEAFF. The nucleotide sequence is given as TGTGCCAGTAGTATAGAGTCTTTGAACACTGAAGCTTTCTTT. The reference TRBV19 and TRBJ1-1 proteins fill in what lies around the CDR3, so the full variable domain reads DGGITQSPKYLFRKEGQNVTLSCEQNLNHDAMYWYRQDPGQGLRLIYYSQIVNDFQKGDIAEGYSVSREKKESFPLTVTSAQKNPTAFYLCASSIESLNTEAFFGQGTRLTVV.